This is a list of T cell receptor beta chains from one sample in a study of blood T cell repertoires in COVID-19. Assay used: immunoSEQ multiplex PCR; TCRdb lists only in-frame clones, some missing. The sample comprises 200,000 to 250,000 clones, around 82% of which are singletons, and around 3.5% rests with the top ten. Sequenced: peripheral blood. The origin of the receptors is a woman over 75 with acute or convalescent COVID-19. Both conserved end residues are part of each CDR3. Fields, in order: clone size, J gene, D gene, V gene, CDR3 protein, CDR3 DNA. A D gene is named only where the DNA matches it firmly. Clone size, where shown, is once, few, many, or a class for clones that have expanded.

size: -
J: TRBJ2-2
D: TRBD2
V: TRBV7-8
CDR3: CASSSGTSGGLNTGELFF
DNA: TGTGCCAGCAGCTCCGGGACTAGCGGGGGGCTTAACACCGGGGAGCTGTTTTTT

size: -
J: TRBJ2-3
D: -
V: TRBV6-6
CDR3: CASSYRAGDTDTQYF
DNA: TGTGCCAGCAGTTACCGGGCCGGGGACACAGATACGCAGTATTTT

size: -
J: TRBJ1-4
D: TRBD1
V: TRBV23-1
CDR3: CASSQRQGANEKLFF
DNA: TGCGCCAGCAGTCAAAGACAGGGGGCTAATGAAAAACTGTTTTTT

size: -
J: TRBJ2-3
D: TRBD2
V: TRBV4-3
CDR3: CASSQARGGGAPDTQYF
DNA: TGCGCCAGCAGCCAAGCCAGGGGCGGGGGGGCCCCAGATACGCAGTATTTT

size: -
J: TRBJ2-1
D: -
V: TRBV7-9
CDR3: CASSLEVQEQFF
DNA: TGTGCCAGCAGCTTAGAGGTACAGGAGCAGTTCTTC

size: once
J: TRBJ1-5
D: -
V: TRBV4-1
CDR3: CASSPGTGRGSNQPQHF
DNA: TGCGCCAGCAGCCCCGGTACAGGGAGGGGAAGCAATCAGCCCCAGCATTTT

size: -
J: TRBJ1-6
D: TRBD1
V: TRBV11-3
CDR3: CASSAGTGYSPLHF
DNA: TGTGCCAGCAGCGCCGGGACAGGGTATTCACCCCTCCACTTT

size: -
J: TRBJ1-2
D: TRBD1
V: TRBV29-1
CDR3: CSVDPGTGGDYGYTF
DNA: TGCAGCGTTGACCCCGGGACAGGGGGAGATTATGGCTACACCTTC

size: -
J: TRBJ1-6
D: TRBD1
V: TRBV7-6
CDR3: CASSTLTGNSPLHF
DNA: TGTGCCAGCAGCACTTTGACAGGGAATTCACCCCTCCACTTT

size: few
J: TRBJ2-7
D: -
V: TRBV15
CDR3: CATSRVEGYEQYF
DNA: TGTGCCACCAGCAGAGTGGAGGGCTACGAGCAGTACTTC